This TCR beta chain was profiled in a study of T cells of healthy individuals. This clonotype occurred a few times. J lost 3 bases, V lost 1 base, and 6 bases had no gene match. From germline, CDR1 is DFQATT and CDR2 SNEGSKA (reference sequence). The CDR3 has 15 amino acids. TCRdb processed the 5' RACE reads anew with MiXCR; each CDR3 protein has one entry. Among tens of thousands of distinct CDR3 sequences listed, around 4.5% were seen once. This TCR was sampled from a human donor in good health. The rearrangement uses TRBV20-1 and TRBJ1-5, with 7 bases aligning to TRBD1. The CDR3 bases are TGCAGTGCTAGAGTCGAACAGGGGAACAATCAGCCCCAGCATTTT. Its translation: CSARVEQGNNQPQHF.